This T cell receptor (beta chain) was obtained from a study of blood T cell repertoires in COVID-19. Per the original data handling: The authors estimated nucleated cell counts from reference gene primer amplification. Data came from immunoSEQ multiplex PCR; TCRdb stores just in-frame clones and leaves some out. V, J and clone size are those of that table, while D and trimming were read from the DNA. The sample yields under 150,000 clones, about 86% seen once. The receptor comes from a woman in her forties or fifties who had recovered from COVID-19. The source material was PBMCs or T cells enriched from blood (not recorded which).

The CDR3 loop reads CASSQDGGTSPPWDTQYF. Written as DNA, the CDR3 is TGTGCCAGCAGCCAAGATGGAGGGACTAGCCCCCCATGGGATACGCAGTATTTT. The rearrangement links TRBV3-1 (or the pseudogene TRBV3-2) to TRBJ2-3, with 9 bases that match TRBD2. V gave up 0 bases and J gave up 6 bases; unmatched junction bases: 13. This CDR3 has 18 residues. Germline V gene data show CDR1 as LGHDT and CDR2 as YNNKEL (reference sequence).